Presented here are 13 T cell receptor beta chains from one specimen sequenced in a study of OX40 agonist ivuxolimab in advanced cancers. Assay used: immunoSEQ multiplex PCR; TCRdb lists only in-frame clones, some missing. This table has 75,000 to 100,000 clones, about 90% appearing once. The starting material was CD4+ or CD8+ T cells sorted from blood, obtained in a trial of the OX40 agonist ivuxolimab. The source is an adult with an advanced solid tumor such as melanoma, head and neck, liver or kidney cancer.

CDR3 amino acids: CASSLVYTASEDGYTF. CDR3 sequence (DNA): TGTGCCAGCAGCTTAGTATATACGGCATCAGAAGATGGCTACACCTTC. The chain couples TRBV7-9 to TRBJ1-2; D gene ambiguous. Per the germline V gene, CDR1 is SEHNR and CDR2 is FQNEAQ (reference sequence). This CDR3 spans 16 amino acids. V was pared by 1 base and J by 6 bases, with 18 bases between. Full variable domain (rest looked up from reference TRBV7-9 and TRBJ1-2): DTGVSQNPRHKITKRGQNVTFRCDPISEHNRLYWYRQTLGQGPEFLTYFQNEAQLEKSRLLSDRFSAERPKGSFSTLEIQRTEQGDSAMYLCASSLVYTASEDGYTFGSGTRLTVV.

The V and J genes are TRBV6-5 and TRBJ1-1; a weak D match, TRBD1 (6 bases). There are 13 residues in the CDR3. V dropped 6 bases and J dropped 1 base, with 9 bases sitting between them. Germline V gives CDR1 MNHEY, CDR2 SVGAGI. This CDR3 reads CASRRTENTEAFF. The CDR3, as DNA: TGTGCCAGCAGGCGGACAGAGAACACTGAAGCTTTCTTT.

The CDR3 coding sequence is TGTGCCAGTAGTATTACAGGGGGCCCATCCTACGAGCAGTACTTC. Residues: CASSITGGPSYEQYF. The J gene is TRBJ2-7, the V gene TRBV19, with TRBD1 identical over 9 bases. Germline V CDR1 and CDR2: LNHDA, SQIVND (reference sequence). The CDR3 covers 15 residues. Trimming cost V 3 bases and J 1 base; bases outside gene matches: 4.

The chain employs TRBV5-6 and TRBJ2-4, with TRBD1 as a possible D gene (6 bases). V shed 0 bases and J shed 5 bases, with 15 bases lying between them. CDR1 is SGHDT and CDR2 is YYEEEE in the germline V gene. The CDR3 spans 16 residues. The CDR3 region is CASSLDRAGGQNIQYF. In DNA form, the CDR3 reads TGTGCCAGCAGCTTGGACAGGGCAGGAGGCCAAAACATTCAGTACTTC.

The V gene is TRBV5-1, the J gene TRBJ2-5; 8 positions match TRBD1. Germline V gene lookup returns CDR1 SGHRS and CDR2 YFSETQ. The CDR3 runs 14 residues. The J segment lost 3 bases and the V segment lost 3 bases, leaving 4 bases of the junction unmatched. DNA of the CDR3: TGCGCCAGCAGCTACCAGGGGGCCGAAGAGACCCAGTACTTC. As protein: CASSYQGAEETQYF.

In this sample, this clone turned up once. The V call is TRBV7-2, the J call TRBJ2-7, with a tentative D call TRBD2 (7 bases). Germline CDR1 SGHTA, CDR2 FQGNSA. The CDR3 runs to 13 residues. The ends were cut back, 5 bases at V and 6 bases at J, with 14 bases in the middle. CDR3 coding DNA: TGTGCCAGCAGCCCACGTAGGGGGGGCGAGCAGTACTTC. Translating gives CASSPRRGGEQYF.

This chain joins TRBV9 and TRBJ2-7, with D perhaps TRBD1 (6 bases). Trimming removed 3 bases from V and 3 bases from J, with 13 bases in between. CDR1 and CDR2 (germline): SGDLS, YYNGEE. CDR3 size: 14 residues. CDR3 bases: TGTGCCAGCAGCGCAGGCAGGGGCCTCTACGAGCAGTACTTC. As protein: CASSAGRGLYEQYF.

The V call is TRBV5-1, the J call TRBJ2-1; 11 positions match TRBD2. The CDR3 contains 15 residues. The germline gives CDR1 SGHRS, CDR2 YFSETQ. V lost 3 bases and J lost 4; bases outside the gene matches: 3. CDR3 region: CASSSGTSGYNEQFF. The CDR3 DNA sequence: TGCGCCAGCAGCTCCGGGACTAGCGGATACAATGAGCAGTTCTTC.

J is TRBJ1-5 and V is TRBV5-6; D is perhaps TRBD1 (6 bases). The germline gives CDR1 SGHDT, CDR2 YYEEEE. Trimming removed 1 base at V and 5 bases at J, with 7 bases between. This CDR3 has 13 residues. The CDR3 protein is CASSLNRDQPQHF. CDR3 DNA sequence: TGTGCCAGCAGCTTGAACAGGGATCAGCCCCAGCATTTT.

The rearrangement joins TRBV27 to TRBJ2-1; 7 bases fit TRBD2. The CDR3 loop spans 16 amino acids. CDR1 is MNHEY, CDR2 SMNVEV, per germline (reference sequence). After removal of 6 bases from V and 0 bases from J, the junction contained 8 bases not matched to a gene. CDR3 amino acids: CASRGGGSASYNEQFF. The CDR3 bases are TGTGCCAGCAGAGGAGGCGGGAGCGCCTCCTACAATGAGCAGTTCTTC.

The chain joins TRBV30 to TRBJ1-1; D not resolved. The CDR3 consists of 15 residues. CDR1 is GTSNPN, CDR2 SVGIG, per germline (reference sequence). V was shortened by 0 bases and J by 6 bases, with 17 bases between the two germline ends. The DNA of the CDR3 is TGTGCCTGGAGTGTACCTGGGGAGGATTCGGCTGAAGCTTTCTTT. It translates to CAWSVPGEDSAEAFF.

The chain has TRBV5-1 and TRBJ1-1; 7 nucleotides line up with TRBD1. The CDR3 length is 17 residues. Germline V gene data show CDR1 as SGHRS and CDR2 as YFSETQ. V trimming: 0 bases; J trimming: 2 bases; junction bases outside the gene matches: 10. This CDR3 reads CASSLVQGMVFNTEAFF. The CDR3 DNA is TGCGCCAGCAGCTTGGTACAGGGGATGGTGTTTAACACTGAAGCTTTCTTT.

The count of this clone is one. This sequence joins TRBV10-3 and TRBJ2-1, with 8 bases aligning to TRBD2. This CDR3 is 15 amino acids long. V trimming: 6 bases; J trimming: 7 bases; junction bases outside the gene matches: 11. The germline V gene encodes CDR1 ENHRY and CDR2 SYGVKD. The CDR3 nucleotides read TGTGCCATCAGGGATCTTCGGGAGGGAGGGAATGAGCAGTTCTTC. Protein product: CAIRDLREGGNEQFF.